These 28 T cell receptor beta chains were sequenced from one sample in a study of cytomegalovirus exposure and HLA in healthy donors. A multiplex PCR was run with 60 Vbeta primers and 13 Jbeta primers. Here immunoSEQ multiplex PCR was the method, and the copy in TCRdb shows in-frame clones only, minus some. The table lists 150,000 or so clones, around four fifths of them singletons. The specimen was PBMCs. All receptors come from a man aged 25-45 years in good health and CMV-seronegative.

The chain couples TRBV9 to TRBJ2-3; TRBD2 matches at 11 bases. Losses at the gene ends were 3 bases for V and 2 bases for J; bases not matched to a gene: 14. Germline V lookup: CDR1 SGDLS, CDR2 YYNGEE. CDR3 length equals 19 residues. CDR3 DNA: TGTGCCAGCAGCGAAATACAGGGGCCGGGACTAGCGGCCACAGATACGCAGTATTTT. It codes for CASSEIQGPGLAATDTQYF.

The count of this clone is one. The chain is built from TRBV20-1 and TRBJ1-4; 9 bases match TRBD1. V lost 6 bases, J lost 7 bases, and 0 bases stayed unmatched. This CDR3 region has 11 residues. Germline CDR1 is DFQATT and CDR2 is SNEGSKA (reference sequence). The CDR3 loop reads CSADRGEKLFF. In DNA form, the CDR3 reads TGCAGTGCGGACAGGGGTGAAAAACTGTTTTTT.

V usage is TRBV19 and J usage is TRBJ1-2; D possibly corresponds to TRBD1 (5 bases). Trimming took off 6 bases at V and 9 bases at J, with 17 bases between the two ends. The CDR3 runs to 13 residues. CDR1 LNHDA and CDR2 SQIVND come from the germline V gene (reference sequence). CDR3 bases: TGTGCCAGTAGCATCGACAGCAGGCTAAGCTACACCTTC. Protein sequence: CASSIDSRLSYTF.

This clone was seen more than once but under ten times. CDR3 in DNA: TGTGCCAGCAGCTTTATCCCGAACCCGGGACAAAACAATGAGCAGTTCTTC. It codes for CASSFIPNPGQNNEQFF. The V and J genes are TRBV11-2 and TRBJ2-1, with D perhaps TRBD1 (6 bases). The CDR3 consists of 17 residues. Trimming shortened V by 3 bases and J by 5 bases, and 20 bases separated the two germline ends. Germline assignment: CDR1 SGHAT and CDR2 FQNNGV.

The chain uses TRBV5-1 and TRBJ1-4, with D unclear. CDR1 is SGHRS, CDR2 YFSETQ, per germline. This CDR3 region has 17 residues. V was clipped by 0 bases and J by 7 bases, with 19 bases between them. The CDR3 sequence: CASSLESGKKGVEKLFF. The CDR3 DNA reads TGCGCCAGCAGCTTGGAGAGCGGGAAGAAAGGAGTTGAAAAACTGTTTTTT.

The CDR3 loop reads CASSLRREHPAGELFF. The CDR3 DNA is TGTGCCAGCAGCTTACGGCGGGAACACCCTGCCGGGGAGCTGTTTTTT. The chain links TRBV7-2 to TRBJ2-2, with a tentative D call TRBD2 (6 bases). The CDR3 consists of 16 residues. Trimming shortened V by 2 bases and J by 6 bases, and 16 bases separated the two germline ends. Germline V lookup: CDR1 SGHTA, CDR2 FQGNSA.

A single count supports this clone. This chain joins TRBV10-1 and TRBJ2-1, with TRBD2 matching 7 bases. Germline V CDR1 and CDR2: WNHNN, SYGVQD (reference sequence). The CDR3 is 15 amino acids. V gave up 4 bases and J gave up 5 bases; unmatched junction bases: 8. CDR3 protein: CASSVRLADHNEQFF. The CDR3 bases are TGCGCCAGCAGTGTGCGGCTAGCGGACCACAATGAGCAGTTCTTC.

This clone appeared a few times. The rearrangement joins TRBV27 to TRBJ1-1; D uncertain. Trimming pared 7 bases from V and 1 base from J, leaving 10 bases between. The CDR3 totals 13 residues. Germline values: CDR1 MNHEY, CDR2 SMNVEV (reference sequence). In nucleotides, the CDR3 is TGTGCCAGCAATGATGGAGAGAACACTGAAGCTTTCTTT. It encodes CASNDGENTEAFF.

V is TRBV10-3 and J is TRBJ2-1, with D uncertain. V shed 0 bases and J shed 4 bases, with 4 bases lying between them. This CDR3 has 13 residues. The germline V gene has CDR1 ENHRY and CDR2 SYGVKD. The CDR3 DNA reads TGTGCCATCAGTGAGTCCAATTACAATGAGCAGTTCTTC. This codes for CAISESNYNEQFF.

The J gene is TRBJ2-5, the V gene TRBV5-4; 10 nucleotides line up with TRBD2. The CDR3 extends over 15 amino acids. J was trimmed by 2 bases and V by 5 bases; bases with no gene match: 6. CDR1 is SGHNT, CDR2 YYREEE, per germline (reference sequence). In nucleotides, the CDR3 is TGTGCCAGCAGTCTGACTAGCGGGCCACAAGAGACCCAGTACTTC. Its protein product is CASSLTSGPQETQYF.

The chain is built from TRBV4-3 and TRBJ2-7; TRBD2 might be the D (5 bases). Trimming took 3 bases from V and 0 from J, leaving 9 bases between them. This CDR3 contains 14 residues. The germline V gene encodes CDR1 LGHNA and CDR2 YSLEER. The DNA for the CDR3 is TGCGCCAGCAGCCAGACGGGGAGCTCCTACGAGCAGTACTTC. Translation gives CASSQTGSSYEQYF.

For the CDR3, the DNA is TGTGCCAGCAGCCGGCGGGGGCGAGGTGGCTACACCTTC. Its protein is CASSRRGRGGYTF. The chain employs TRBV5-6 and TRBJ1-2; D perhaps matches TRBD1 (6 bases). V was cut by 4 bases and J by 7 bases, with 14 bases left in between. The CDR3 is 13 amino acids. CDR1 is SGHDT, CDR2 YYEEEE, per germline.

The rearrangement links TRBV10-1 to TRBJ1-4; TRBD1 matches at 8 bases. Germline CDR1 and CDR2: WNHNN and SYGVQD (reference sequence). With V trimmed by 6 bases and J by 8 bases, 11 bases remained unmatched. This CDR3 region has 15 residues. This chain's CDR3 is CASSGQGKGDEKLFF. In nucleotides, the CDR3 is TGCGCCAGCAGCGGACAGGGCAAGGGGGACGAAAAACTGTTTTTT.

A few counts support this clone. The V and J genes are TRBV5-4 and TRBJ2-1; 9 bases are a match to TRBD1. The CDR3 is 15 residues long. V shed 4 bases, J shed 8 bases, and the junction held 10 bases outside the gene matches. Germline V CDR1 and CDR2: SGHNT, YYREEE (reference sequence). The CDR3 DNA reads TGTGCCAGCAGCCCGGACGGGACAGGGAGCTATGAGCAGTTCTTC. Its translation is CASSPDGTGSYEQFF.

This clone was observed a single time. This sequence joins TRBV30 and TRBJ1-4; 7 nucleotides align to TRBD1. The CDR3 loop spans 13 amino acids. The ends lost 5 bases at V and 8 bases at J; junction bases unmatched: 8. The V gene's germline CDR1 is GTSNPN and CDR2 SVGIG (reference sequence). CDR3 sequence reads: CAWGRDSREKLFF. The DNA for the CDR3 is TGTGCCTGGGGACGGGACAGTCGGGAAAAACTGTTTTTT.

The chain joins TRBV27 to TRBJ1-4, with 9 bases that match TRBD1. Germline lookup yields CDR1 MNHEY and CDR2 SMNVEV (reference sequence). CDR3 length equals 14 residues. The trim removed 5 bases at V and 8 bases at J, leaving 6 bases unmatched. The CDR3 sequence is CASSTSGTGEKLFF. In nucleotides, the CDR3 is TGTGCCAGCAGTACGTCCGGGACAGGGGAAAAACTGTTTTTT.

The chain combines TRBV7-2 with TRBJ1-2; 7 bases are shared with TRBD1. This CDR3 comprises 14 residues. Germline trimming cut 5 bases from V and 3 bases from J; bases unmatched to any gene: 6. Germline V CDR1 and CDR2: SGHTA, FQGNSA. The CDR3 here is CASSTYGQDYGYTF. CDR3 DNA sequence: TGTGCCAGCAGCACATACGGACAGGACTATGGCTACACCTTC.

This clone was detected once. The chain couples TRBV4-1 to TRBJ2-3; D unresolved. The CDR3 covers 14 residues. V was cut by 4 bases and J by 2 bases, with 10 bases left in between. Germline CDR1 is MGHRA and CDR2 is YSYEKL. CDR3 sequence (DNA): TGCGCCAGCAGCCGGTCGGCGGCCACAGATACGCAGTATTTT. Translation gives CASSRSAATDTQYF.

CDR3 sequence reads: CATNFARYSEQFF. The CDR3 DNA is TGCGCCACCAACTTTGCTCGATATAGTGAGCAGTTCTTC. The chain links TRBV10-1 to TRBJ2-1; the D is unclear. With 10 bases removed from V and 9 bases from J, the gap between germline ends came to 19 bases. In germline, CDR1 is WNHNN, CDR2 SYGVQD (reference sequence). The CDR3 sequence is 13 residues long.

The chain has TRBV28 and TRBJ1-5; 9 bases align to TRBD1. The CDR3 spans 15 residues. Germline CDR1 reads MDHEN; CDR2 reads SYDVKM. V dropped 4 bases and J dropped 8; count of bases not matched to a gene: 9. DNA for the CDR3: TGTGCCAGCAGTTCCGCCGGACAGGGGTTGGAGCCCCAGCATTTT. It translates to CASSSAGQGLEPQHF.

The chain's CDR3 is CAWSLNTGQPYEQYF. The DNA of the CDR3 is TGTGCCTGGAGTTTAAATACGGGACAGCCCTACGAGCAGTACTTC. This chain links TRBV30 with TRBJ2-7, with 7 bases aligning to TRBD1. Germline V lookup: CDR1 GTSNPN, CDR2 SVGIG (reference sequence). The CDR3 has 15 residues. V lost 2 bases and J lost 2; bases outside the gene matches: 9.

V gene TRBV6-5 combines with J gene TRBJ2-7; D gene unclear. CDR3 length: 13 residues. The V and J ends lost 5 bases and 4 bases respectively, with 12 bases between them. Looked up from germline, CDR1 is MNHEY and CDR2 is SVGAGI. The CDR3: CASSPVGAYEQYF. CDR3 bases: TGTGCCAGCAGTCCCGTCGGAGCGTACGAGCAGTACTTC.

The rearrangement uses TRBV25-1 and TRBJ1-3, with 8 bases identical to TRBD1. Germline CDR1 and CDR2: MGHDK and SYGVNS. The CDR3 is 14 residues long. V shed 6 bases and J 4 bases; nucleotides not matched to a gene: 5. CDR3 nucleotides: TGTGCCAGCAGGATGGACAGGGAGGGAAACACCATATATTTT. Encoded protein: CASRMDREGNTIYF.

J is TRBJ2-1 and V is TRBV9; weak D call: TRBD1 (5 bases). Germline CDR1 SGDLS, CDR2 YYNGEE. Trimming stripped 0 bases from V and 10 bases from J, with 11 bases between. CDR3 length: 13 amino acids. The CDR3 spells CASSVAGMGEQFF. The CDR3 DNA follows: TGTGCCAGCAGCGTAGCAGGGATGGGGGAGCAGTTCTTC.

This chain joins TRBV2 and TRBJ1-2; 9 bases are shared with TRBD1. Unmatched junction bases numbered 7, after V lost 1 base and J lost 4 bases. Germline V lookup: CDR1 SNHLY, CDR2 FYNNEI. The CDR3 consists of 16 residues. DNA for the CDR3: TGTGCCAGCAGTGAAGACTGGGACAGGGTGGCCTATGGCTACACCTTC. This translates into CASSEDWDRVAYGYTF.

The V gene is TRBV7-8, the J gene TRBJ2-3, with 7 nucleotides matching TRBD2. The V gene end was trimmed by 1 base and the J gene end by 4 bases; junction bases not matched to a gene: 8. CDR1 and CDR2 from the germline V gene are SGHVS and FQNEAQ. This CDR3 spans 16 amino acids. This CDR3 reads CASSLVGGSGADTQYF. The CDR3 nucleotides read TGTGCCAGCAGCTTAGTGGGCGGGAGTGGGGCAGATACGCAGTATTTT.

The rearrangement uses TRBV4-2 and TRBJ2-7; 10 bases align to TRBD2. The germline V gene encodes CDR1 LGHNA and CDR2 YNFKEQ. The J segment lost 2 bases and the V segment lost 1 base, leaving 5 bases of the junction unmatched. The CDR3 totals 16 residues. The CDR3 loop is CASSQVIAGGPYEQYF. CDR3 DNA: TGTGCCAGCAGCCAAGTTATAGCGGGAGGCCCCTACGAGCAGTACTTC.

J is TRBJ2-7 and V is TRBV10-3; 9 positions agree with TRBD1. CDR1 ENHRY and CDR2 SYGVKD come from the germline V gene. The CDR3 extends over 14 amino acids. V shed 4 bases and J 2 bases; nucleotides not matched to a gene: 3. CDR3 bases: TGTGCCATCAGTGGAGACAGGGGGGCCTACGAGCAGTACTTC. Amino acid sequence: CAISGDRGAYEQYF.